These T cell receptor beta chains were read from a single sample in a study of shared clonotypes between healthy human individuals. This table comes from immunoSEQ multiplex PCR, and its TCRdb copy is limited to in-frame clones, with some not included. The table has 2.5 million or so clones, approximately 90% seen once. The sequencing input was naive CD4+ T cells sorted from blood. The receptors were gathered from a man aged 18 to 30 in good health. Both conserved end residues are part of each CDR3. The D gene is left open where the match is weak. Clone size appears in some rows only: once, few, many, or a class for an expanded clone.

CDR3aa,CDR3nt,abundance,j_gene,d_gene,v_gene
CASSSRDRANEQYF,TGTGCCAGCAGCTCCCGGGACAGGGCTAACGAGCAGTACTTC,-,TRBJ2-7,-,TRBV21-1
CASSGRGIYEQYF,TGCGCCAGCAGCGGGAGGGGAATCTACGAGCAGTACTTC,-,TRBJ2-7,TRBD2,TRBV5-1
CASSRWTSGAYEQYF,TGTGCCAGCAGCCGTTGGACTAGCGGCGCCTACGAGCAGTACTTC,-,TRBJ2-7,TRBD2,TRBV6-5
CASSAAGGSTEAFF,TGTGCCAGCAGCGCCGCAGGGGGCAGCACTGAAGCTTTCTTT,once,TRBJ1-1,TRBD1,TRBV9
CASNILGWNEQFF,TGTGCCAGCAACATCCTGGGATGGAATGAGCAGTTCTTC,-,TRBJ2-1,-,TRBV2
CASSPESGGSYNEQFF,TGTGCCAGCAGCCCAGAGTCGGGGGGCTCCTACAATGAGCAGTTCTTC,-,TRBJ2-1,TRBD2,TRBV7-2
CASSQPGRANTGELFF,TGCGCCAGCAGCCAGCCGGGACGAGCGAACACCGGGGAGCTGTTTTTT,-,TRBJ2-2,-,TRBV4-1
CASRGRTGSSETQYF,TGTGCCAGCAGGGGACGGACAGGTAGCTCGGAGACCCAGTACTTC,once,TRBJ2-5,TRBD1,TRBV6-5
CASSLVGTGILNTEAFF,TGTGCCAGCAGCTTAGTTGGGACAGGGATCTTGAACACTGAAGCTTTCTTT,-,TRBJ1-1,TRBD1,TRBV7-2
CASSLAGRSEAFF,TGCGCCAGCAGCTTGGCCGGGCGGAGTGAAGCTTTCTTT,-,TRBJ1-1,-,TRBV5-1
CAWAPIDRDIAGYTF,TGTGCCTGGGCTCCAATTGACCGGGACATTGCTGGCTACACCTTC,-,TRBJ1-2,-,TRBV30
CASSLLEGAKNEQFF,TGTGCCAGCAGTCTACTGGAGGGGGCTAAAAATGAGCAGTTCTTC,-,TRBJ2-1,-,TRBV6-5
CASSLDRRLAALVLPYEQYF,TGTGCCAGCAGCTTAGATCGGAGACTAGCGGCGCTCGTCCTGCCCTACGAGCAGTACTTC,-,TRBJ2-7,TRBD2,TRBV7-8
CASSGTGEKSFF,TGTGCCAGCAGTGGGACAGGGGAGAAATCTTTCTTT,-,TRBJ1-1,TRBD1,TRBV6-5
CASSIPGFGGYTF,TGTGCCAGTAGTATCCCAGGGTTCGGGGGCTACACCTTC,-,TRBJ1-2,-,TRBV19
CAIKTGGPSGYTF,TGTGCCATCAAGACAGGGGGCCCCAGCGGCTACACCTTC,-,TRBJ1-2,TRBD1,TRBV10-3
CASSPQGREQYF,TGTGCCAGCTCGCCGCAAGGGCGGGAGCAGTACTTC,-,TRBJ2-7,-,TRBV18
CATPRSVRQLFCEQYF,TGTGCCACCCCCCGATCGGTGCGCCAACTATTCTGCGAGCAGTACTTC,-,TRBJ2-7,-,TRBV19
CASSLNQPQHF,TGTGCCAGCAGCCTTAATCAGCCCCAGCATTTT,few,TRBJ1-5,-,TRBV28
CASSLGGTGIVSLHF,TGTGCCAGCAGCCTCGGCGGGACAGGAATAGTCTCCCTCCACTTT,once,TRBJ1-6,TRBD1,TRBV9
CASSRIGSGAEGYTF,TGTGCCAGCAGCCGCATCGGTTCGGGAGCGGAGGGCTACACCTTC,-,TRBJ1-2,-,TRBV7-9
CASSIELAGTANQPQHF,TGTGCCAGTAGTATAGAGTTAGCCGGGACAGCTAATCAGCCCCAGCATTTT,-,TRBJ1-5,TRBD1,TRBV19
CASSGDSYTGELFF,TGCGCCAGCAGCGGGGACAGCTACACCGGGGAGCTGTTTTTT,-,TRBJ2-2,TRBD1,TRBV5-1
CASSTQENTEAFF,TGTGCCAGTTCGACACAGGAGAACACTGAAGCTTTCTTT,few,TRBJ1-1,-,TRBV6-1
CASRFQGPGAEAFF,TGTGCCAGCAGATTTCAGGGGCCGGGCGCTGAAGCTTTCTTT,-,TRBJ1-1,-,TRBV6-5
CASSQESYGYTF,TGCGCCAGCAGCCAAGAGTCCTATGGCTACACCTTC,few,TRBJ1-2,-,TRBV4-1
CASSPPQPLSGYTF,TGTGCCAGCAGCCCCCCCCAGCCTCTCTCTGGCTACACCTTC,-,TRBJ1-2,-,TRBV5-4
CASSYSPGLGQETQYF,TGTGCCAGCAGTTACTCTCCGGGGTTGGGGCAAGAGACCCAGTACTTC,-,TRBJ2-5,-,TRBV6-5
CASSLLSGDTGELFF,TGTGCCAGCAGCTTATTATCAGGGGACACCGGGGAGCTGTTTTTT,-,TRBJ2-2,-,TRBV7-6
CASSVGLAAYNEQFF,TGTGCCAGCAGCGTGGGACTAGCGGCCTACAATGAGCAGTTCTTC,-,TRBJ2-1,TRBD2,TRBV16
CASRPGTNTGELFF,TGCGCCAGCAGACCCGGGACCAACACCGGGGAGCTGTTTTTT,-,TRBJ2-2,-,TRBV5-1
CASSQATLAGEQYF,TGTGCCAGCAGCCAAGCCACCCTAGCCGGCGAGCAGTACTTC,-,TRBJ2-7,-,TRBV14
CASSAGQGAWETQYF,TGTGCCAGCAGCGCGGGACAGGGGGCATGGGAGACCCAGTACTTC,-,TRBJ2-5,TRBD1,TRBV11-3
CASSFLTGAQPQHF,TGTGCCAGCAGCTTCTTGACAGGGGCCCAGCCCCAGCATTTT,-,TRBJ1-5,TRBD1,TRBV28
CSVEAQLTNTGELFF,TGCAGCGTTGAAGCCCAGCTGACGAACACCGGGGAGCTGTTTTTT,-,TRBJ2-2,-,TRBV29-1
CASSEEGLAGQETQYF,TGTGCCAGCAGTGAAGAGGGACTAGCGGGGCAAGAGACCCAGTACTTC,-,TRBJ2-5,TRBD2,TRBV25-1
CASRETVYEQYF,TGTGCCAGCAGAGAGACAGTCTACGAGCAGTACTTC,-,TRBJ2-7,-,TRBV6-1
CASEGRDRGSPEYF,TGTGCCAGCGAAGGCCGGGACAGGGGTTCGCCGGAGTACTTC,-,TRBJ2-7,TRBD1,TRBV6-6
CASSRAGGRSDTQYF,TGTGCCAGCAGCCGGGCGGGGGGGCGGTCAGATACGCAGTATTTT,-,TRBJ2-3,TRBD2,TRBV28
CASSRGYQETQYF,TGCGCCAGCAGTCGCGGATATCAAGAGACCCAGTACTTC,-,TRBJ2-5,-,TRBV10-1
CAISESIGLAGNTIYF,TGTGCCATCAGTGAGTCGATAGGGCTTGCTGGAAACACCATATATTTT,-,TRBJ1-3,-,TRBV10-3
CASSPSAGGGQPQHF,TGTGCCAGCTCACCGTCTGCAGGGGGCGGTCAGCCCCAGCATTTT,-,TRBJ1-5,TRBD1,TRBV18
CASSAGTSGGFADTQYF,TGTGCCAGCAGCGCCGGGACTAGCGGGGGGTTCGCAGATACGCAGTATTTT,-,TRBJ2-3,TRBD2,TRBV9
CASRPRSASGTDTQYF,TGTGCCAGCAGACCTAGGTCGGCTAGCGGCACAGATACGCAGTATTTT,-,TRBJ2-3,-,TRBV2
CASKGQGVYEQYF,TGTGCCAGCAAGGGACAGGGGGTCTACGAGCAGTACTTC,-,TRBJ2-7,TRBD1,TRBV7-2
CAISFWRSRRGHEQYF,TGTGCCATTTCGTTTTGGAGATCCAGGAGAGGCCACGAGCAGTACTTC,-,TRBJ2-7,-,TRBV2
CASSLEKYLRETQYF,TGTGCCAGCAGCTTAGAGAAATATTTGAGGGAGACCCAGTACTTC,-,TRBJ2-5,-,TRBV7-8
CASSQGTALNTEAFF,TGTGCCAGCTCACAGGGGACCGCTTTGAACACTGAAGCTTTCTTT,-,TRBJ1-1,-,TRBV18
CASSALWTGDTDTQYF,TGTGCCAGCAGTGCCCTCTGGACAGGAGACACAGATACGCAGTATTTT,-,TRBJ2-3,TRBD1,TRBV27
CASSQDYGGSYNEQFF,TGTGCCAGCAGCCAAGATTACGGCGGCTCCTACAATGAGCAGTTCTTC,-,TRBJ2-1,-,TRBV14
CASSPRAYGSDGYTF,TGTGCCAGCTCACCCCGGGCCTACGGCTCGGATGGCTACACCTTC,-,TRBJ1-2,-,TRBV18
CASSLGDSANQPQHF,TGTGCCAGCAGCTTAGGTGACTCGGCGAATCAGCCCCAGCATTTT,once,TRBJ1-5,-,TRBV7-2
CASSHYEQYF,TGTGCCAGCTCACACTACGAGCAGTACTTC,-,TRBJ2-7,-,TRBV2
CASSLSGATYEQYF,TGTGCCAGCAGCTTGAGCGGGGCCACCTACGAGCAGTACTTC,-,TRBJ2-7,TRBD2,TRBV5-4
CASSLGGGTAYEQYF,TGTGCCAGCAGCTTAGGTGGGGGGACGGCCTACGAGCAGTACTTC,-,TRBJ2-7,-,TRBV13
CASRGRQVTPGNTIYF,TGTGCCAGCCGAGGCCGACAGGTGACACCTGGAAACACCATATATTTT,-,TRBJ1-3,-,TRBV27
CASSASVGWDEKLFF,TGTGCCAGCAGCGCTTCCGTAGGGTGGGATGAAAAACTGTTTTTT,-,TRBJ1-4,-,TRBV9